This TCR beta chain comes out of a study of blood T cell repertoires in COVID-19. The protocol was immunoSEQ multiplex PCR, while the TCRdb copy is restricted to in-frame clones and leaves out a portion. The table records 110,000 to 150,000 clones, 86% of them present only once. Germline assignment: CDR1 SGDLS and CDR2 YYNGEE. This CDR3 spans 18 amino acids. Deletions cut 2 bases from V and 3 bases from J, with 23 bases between. Participants were placed into cohorts based on the clinical history they reported. Two negative PCRs, clearance, or symptom resolution had been documented for recovered Cohort 3 donors.

The chain joins TRBV9 to TRBJ1-1; tentatively, D is TRBD1 (6 bases). The material sequenced was PBMCs or T cells enriched from blood (not recorded which). The sequence was obtained from a man aged 50 to 60 who had recovered from COVID-19. The DNA of the CDR3 is TGTGCCAGCAGCGTGGGGGCGCGAGGTAGCAACGGGGACACTGAAGCTTTCTTT. It codes for CASSVGARGSNGDTEAFF.